This entry lists 25 T cell receptor beta chains sequenced from one sample in a study of blood T cell repertoires in COVID-19 (dated by TCRdb to the early 2020s). Preparation of the library involved the immunoSEQ multiplex PCR assay. TCRdb retrieved this table from immuneACCESS and kept in-frame rearrangements only. Not all clones are present; in checked studies, unresolved V genes account for under half, and no reason is known for the remainder. A total of approximately 69,000 clones appear in this sample, over 80% of them only once. The ten largest account for roughly 13% of the sample. Sequencing was done on a sample of peripheral blood. The receptor set was obtained from a woman of 80 years or more with acute or convalescent COVID-19.

The V gene is TRBV7-3, the J gene TRBJ2-1, with D possibly being TRBD2 (6 bases). CDR3 length: 13 residues. V was clipped by 6 bases and J by 9 bases, with 15 bases between them. CDR1 and CDR2 (germline): SGHTA, FQGTGA. The CDR3 loop is CASRQGGVGEQFF. CDR3 bases: TGTGCCAGCAGGCAGGGAGGTGTGGGTGAGCAGTTCTTC.

Many counts were recorded for this clone. The V and J genes are TRBV13 and TRBJ2-1; D is perhaps TRBD2 (6 bases). The V gene lost 3 bases and the J gene lost 0 bases, with 12 bases spanning the gap. The CDR3 loop spans 16 amino acids. In germline, CDR1 is PRHDT, CDR2 FYEKMQ (reference sequence). The CDR3 DNA follows: TGTGCCAGCAGCTTCTACGACGGGAGCTCCTACAATGAGCAGTTCTTC. Translation gives CASSFYDGSSYNEQFF.

The chain joins TRBV18 to TRBJ1-5; 7 bases agree with TRBD1. Germline V lookup: CDR1 KGHSH, CDR2 LQKENI. The CDR3 sequence is 16 residues long. Trimming removed 2 bases from V and 4 bases from J; junction bases left unmatched: 8. The DNA for the CDR3 is TGTGCCAGCTCACCAACAGGGGTGACTGGGAATCAGCCCCAGCATTTT. It translates to CASSPTGVTGNQPQHF.

The V gene is TRBV5-6, the J gene TRBJ2-5; D might be TRBD1 (5 bases). The CDR3 contains 14 residues. The germline V and J ends were trimmed by 6 bases and 5 bases, with 17 bases remaining between them. Looked up from germline, CDR1 is SGHDT and CDR2 is YYEEEE. The chain's CDR3 is CASNPTQGRETQYF. DNA of the CDR3: TGTGCCAGCAACCCCACCCAGGGCCGGGAGACCCAGTACTTC.

V and J are TRBV5-1 and TRBJ1-2; D uncertain. Per germline, CDR1 SGHRS and CDR2 YFSETQ. Trimming took 5 bases from V and 2 from J, leaving 10 bases between them. The CDR3 is 13 residues long. CDR3: CASRGPSNYGYTF. The CDR3 region has the DNA TGCGCCAGCAGGGGCCCATCGAACTATGGCTACACCTTC.

The CDR3 bases are TGTGCCAGCAGCTTAGTGGCCGGGGGGTCCTACAATGAGCAGTTCTTC. Translated: CASSLVAGGSYNEQFF. This sequence joins TRBV7-9 and TRBJ2-1, with 7 bases that match TRBD2. The CDR3 has 16 amino acids. Germline CDR1 reads SEHNR; CDR2 reads FQNEAQ (reference sequence). The ends lost 1 base at V and 1 base at J; junction bases unmatched: 4.

The gene calls are TRBV5-6 and TRBJ2-5; 7 bases match TRBD2. Germline-derived CDR1 and CDR2 are SGHDT and YYEEEE. The CDR3 has 16 amino acids. With 0 bases clipped from V and 2 bases from J, the junction kept 7 bases outside the gene matches. The chain's CDR3 is CASSLAREYPQETQYF. The CDR3 DNA sequence: TGTGCCAGCAGCTTGGCGCGGGAGTACCCACAAGAGACCCAGTACTTC.

The chain uses TRBV4-3 and TRBJ2-2, with D hard to call. Trimming shortened V by 0 bases and J by 8 bases, and 13 bases separated the two germline ends. Germline-derived CDR1 and CDR2 are LGHNA and YSLEER. The CDR3 is 15 amino acids. Written as DNA, the CDR3 is TGCGCCAGCAGCCAAGATCGCACTATAACTGGGGAGCTGTTTTTT. Translating gives CASSQDRTITGELFF.

This chain links TRBV6-2 or TRBV6-3 with TRBJ1-5, with 10 nucleotides matching TRBD1. The CDR3 length is 16 residues. After removal of 4 bases from V and 2 bases from J, the junction contained 5 bases not matched to a gene. Germline CDR1 MNHEY, CDR2 SVGEGT. The CDR3 DNA sequence: TGTGCCAGCAGTTCCCTGACAGGGGGCCGCAATCAGCCCCAGCATTTT. It encodes CASSSLTGGRNQPQHF.

The chain joins TRBV7-2 to TRBJ2-7; 16 bases are shared with TRBD2. Trimming cost V 5 bases and J 5 bases; bases outside gene matches: 9. Germline CDR1 SGHTA, CDR2 FQGNSA. CDR3 length equals 17 residues. This CDR3 reads CASSLTGTSGRVHEQYF. DNA of the CDR3: TGTGCCAGCAGCCTTACCGGGACTAGCGGGAGGGTCCACGAGCAGTACTTC.

This chain joins TRBV24-1 and TRBJ2-3; D not certain. This CDR3 contains 17 residues. Germline CDR1 is KGHDR and CDR2 is SFDVKD. Trimming cost V 3 bases and J 1 base, with 16 bases left between them. The CDR3 DNA follows: TGTGCCACCAGTGATCCCGGAGACCGCGGTCGCACAGATACGCAGTATTTT. Its protein is CATSDPGDRGRTDTQYF.

This chain links TRBV5-4 with TRBJ2-3; 7 nucleotides align to TRBD2. V lost 4 bases and J lost 0; bases outside the gene matches: 5. This CDR3 has 15 amino acids. CDR1 SGHNT and CDR2 YYREEE come from the germline V gene (reference sequence). The CDR3: CASSKLAPSTDTQYF. The CDR3 DNA reads as TGTGCCAGCAGCAAACTAGCGCCGAGCACAGATACGCAGTATTTT.

The chain uses TRBV6-7 and TRBJ2-7, with 8 bases identical to TRBD2. TRBV6-7 carries the ORF label, with uncertain function. The CDR3 runs to 18 residues. Trimming removed 2 bases from V and 6 bases from J; junction bases left unmatched: 18. The CDR3 spells CASSYRLLAGNITLEQYF. CDR3 nucleotides: TGTGCCAGCAGTTACCGTTTGCTAGCGGGCAATATTACCCTCGAGCAGTACTTC.

Only a few counts were recorded for this clone. This chain connects TRBV7-9 to TRBJ1-6; 8 nucleotides line up with TRBD1. Germline V CDR1 and CDR2: SEHNR, FQNEAQ (reference sequence). V lost 11 bases, J lost 10 bases, and 10 bases stayed unmatched. There are 13 residues in the CDR3. The DNA for the CDR3 is TGTGCCGGCGAGACAGGGGCGCGGTCACCCCTCCACTTT. This codes for CAGETGARSPLHF. The whole variable domain, remainder taken from reference TRBV7-9 and TRBJ1-6, is DTGVSQNPRHKITKRGQNVTFRCDPISEHNRLYWYRQTLGQGPEFLTYFQNEAQLEKSRLLSDRFSAERPKGSFSTLEIQRTEQGDSAMYLCAGETGARSPLHFGNGTRLTVT.

V usage is TRBV28 and J usage is TRBJ2-7; perhaps TRBD1 as D (5 bases). Germline assignment: CDR1 MDHEN and CDR2 SYDVKM. This CDR3 contains 14 residues. Trimming removed 7 bases at V and 2 bases at J, with 15 bases between. CDR3 protein: CASMRPGSTYEQYF. Here the CDR3 DNA reads TGTGCCAGCATGAGGCCAGGGTCGACCTACGAGCAGTACTTC.

This clone was counted many times. The chain links TRBV6-6 to TRBJ1-3; 10 bases are shared with TRBD1. The length of the CDR3 is 19 residues. From germline, CDR1 is MNHNY and CDR2 SVGAGI (reference sequence). With V trimmed by 5 bases and J by 0 bases, 13 bases remained unmatched. The CDR3 DNA is TGTGCCAGCAGTCATCCGGGACAGGGGCCGACGAGCTCTGGAAACACCATATATTTT. This gives the protein CASSHPGQGPTSSGNTIYF.

V is TRBV28 and J is TRBJ2-7; D perhaps matches TRBD1 (6 bases). V dropped 7 bases and J dropped 4 bases, with 11 bases sitting between them. This CDR3 comprises 12 residues. Germline CDR1 and CDR2: MDHEN and SYDVKM. The CDR3 DNA is TGTGCCAGCACAGGGGATTTTTACGAGCAGTACTTC. Encoded protein: CASTGDFYEQYF.

This rearrangement joins TRBV7-9 to TRBJ2-2, with D possibly TRBD1 on 6 matching bases. The CDR3 runs 17 residues. CDR1 SEHNR and CDR2 FQNEAQ come from the germline V gene (reference sequence). The V and J ends lost 7 bases and 6 bases respectively, with 24 bases between them. CDR3 region: CASTKTGAGVRSGELFF. The CDR3 DNA is TGTGCCAGCACTAAAACCGGGGCAGGGGTTCGGTCCGGGGAGCTGTTTTTT.

V is TRBV2 and J is TRBJ2-1; tentatively, D is TRBD1 (6 bases). Trimming shortened V by 9 bases and J by 9 bases, and 21 bases separated the two germline ends. The CDR3 consists of 14 residues. Germline assignment: CDR1 SNHLY and CDR2 FYNNEI. CDR3 in DNA: TGTGCCAGGCGGATGGGACAAGGTGGTGGTGAGCAGTTCTTC. Its protein is CARRMGQGGGEQFF.

Only a few counts were recorded for this clone. Sequence at one end of the junction differs from germline and may be a read error. This chain links TRBV5-5 with TRBJ1-1; TRBD1 matches 10 bases. The germline V gene has CDR1 SGHKS and CDR2 YYEKEE (reference sequence). This CDR3 contains 15 residues. CDR3 residues: CASSRDRGLKTEAFF. The CDR3 DNA follows: TGTGCCAGCAGCCGGGACAGGGGTTTGAAAACTGAAGCTTTCTTT.

The chain couples TRBV28 to TRBJ2-3, with 10 nucleotides matching TRBD2. Trimming at V came to 3 bases and at J to 2 bases, leaving 2 bases not matched to a gene. CDR1 is MDHEN, CDR2 SYDVKM, per germline. The CDR3 is 15 residues long. CDR3 region: CASSFGLAATDTQYF. The CDR3 coding sequence is TGTGCCAGCAGTTTCGGACTAGCGGCCACAGATACGCAGTATTTT.

The J gene is TRBJ1-5, the V gene TRBV29-1; TRBD1 agrees at 8 bases. Germline CDR1 and CDR2: SQVTM and ANQGSEA. The J segment lost 5 bases and the V segment lost 4 bases, leaving 1 base of the junction unmatched. CDR3 size: 12 residues. CDR3 sequence: CSVAGGDQPQHF. The CDR3 DNA reads as TGCAGCGTTGCAGGGGGCGATCAGCCCCAGCATTTT.

The chain carries TRBV29-1 and TRBJ2-3, with D perhaps TRBD1 (7 bases). CDR1 is SQVTM, CDR2 ANQGSEA, per germline. This CDR3 contains 13 residues. Trimming shortened V by 3 bases and J by 4 bases, and 11 bases separated the two germline ends. The CDR3 bases are TGCAGCGTTGAGGAGGGGGCGGCAGATACGCAGTATTTT. Amino acids: CSVEEGAADTQYF.

CDR3 nucleotide sequence: TGTGCCAGCAGCGCGACAGCCTTAGTATTCTCTGGGGCCAACGTCCTGACTTTC. This gives the protein CASSATALVFSGANVLTF. The genes are TRBV9 and TRBJ2-6; possibly TRBD1 for D (5 bases). CDR3 length: 18 residues. Germline CDR1 reads SGDLS; CDR2 reads YYNGEE. Deletions cut 3 bases from V and 0 bases from J, with 16 bases between.

The J gene is TRBJ2-2, the V gene TRBV25-1, with TRBD1 identical over 8 bases. The germline gives CDR1 MGHDK, CDR2 SYGVNS. The CDR3 consists of 15 residues. V dropped 2 bases and J dropped 7; count of bases not matched to a gene: 6. CDR3 DNA: TGTGCCAGCAGTGAACAGGGGGCGCGTATCGGGGAGCTGTTTTTT. Its translation is CASSEQGARIGELFF. Together with reference TRBV25-1 and TRBJ2-2, the CDR3 gives the full variable domain: EADIYQTPRYLVIGTGKKITLECSQTMGHDKMYWYQQDPGMELHLIHYSYGVNSTEKGDLSSESTVSRIRTEHFPLTLESARPSHTSQYLCASSEQGARIGELFFGEGSRLTVL.